The 6 T cell receptor beta chains below come from one sample, sequenced in a study of T cell responses to AZD1222 COVID-19 vaccine. Sequenced by immunoSEQ multiplex PCR; TCRdb stores in-frame clones only, minus some. The sample holds 35,000 to 50,000 clones; about four fifths are singletons and the top ten take roughly 20%. The source was peripheral blood, collected 28 days after the second dose of the MenACWY control vaccine. The receptors come from an adult who received the MenACWY meningococcal vaccine as a control.

This chain uses TRBV2 with TRBJ1-4; D remains unclear. Germline lookup yields CDR1 SNHLY and CDR2 FYNNEI. Trimming took off 0 bases at V and 9 bases at J, with 14 bases between the two ends. The CDR3 runs to 15 residues. This CDR3 reads CASSEARRRVQKLFF. DNA of the CDR3: TGTGCCAGCAGTGAAGCTCGGCGACGAGTTCAAAAACTGTTTTTT.

This sequence joins TRBV28 and TRBJ1-2, with no clear D. V lost 6 bases and J lost 3, with 8 bases in between. Germline V gives CDR1 MDHEN, CDR2 SYDVKM. The CDR3 loop spans 12 amino acids. The CDR3 DNA is TGTGCCAGCAGCAAAAGGGACTATGGCTACACCTTC. It is translated as CASSKRDYGYTF.

The rearrangement joins TRBV11-3 to TRBJ2-7; TRBD1 or TRBD2 may be the D gene (5 bases each). The CDR3 runs to 13 residues. With 1 base removed from V and 6 bases from J, the gap between germline ends came to 10 bases. Germline assignment: CDR1 SGHNT and CDR2 YENEEA. The CDR3 sequence is CASSLVRGAEQYF. The CDR3 region has the DNA TGTGCCAGCAGCTTAGTGAGAGGGGCCGAGCAGTACTTC.

This rearrangement joins TRBV5-6 to TRBJ1-1; 9 positions agree with TRBD1. CDR3 length: 16 amino acids. Germline values: CDR1 SGHDT, CDR2 YYEEEE. With 4 bases clipped from V and 3 bases from J, the junction kept 10 bases outside the gene matches. CDR3 nucleotide sequence: TGTGCCAGCAGCGTTTACAGGGGGCGGATGGACACTGAAGCTTTCTTT. Its translation: CASSVYRGRMDTEAFF. Using reference TRBV5-6 and TRBJ1-1 for the parts outside the CDR3, the full variable domain is DAGVTQSPTHLIKTRGQQVTLRCSPKSGHDTVSWYQQALGQGPQFIFQYYEEEERQRGNFPDRFSGHQFPNYSSELNVNALLLGDSALYLCASSVYRGRMDTEAFFGQGTRLTVV.

The chain is built from TRBV28 and TRBJ1-5, with D maybe TRBD1 (6 bases). This CDR3 comprises 17 residues. The V and J ends lost 3 bases and 2 bases respectively, with 17 bases between them. Germline V lookup: CDR1 MDHEN, CDR2 SYDVKM. As DNA, the CDR3 is TGTGCCAGCAGTTTTCGGGGGGCTGAGTACGGCAATCAGCCCCAGCATTTT. Its protein is CASSFRGAEYGNQPQHF. Full variable domain (rest looked up from reference TRBV28 and TRBJ1-5): DVKVTQSSRYLVKRTGEKVFLECVQDMDHENMFWYRQDPGLGLRLIYFSYDVKMKEKGDIPEGYSVSREKKERFSLILESASTNQTSMYLCASSFRGAEYGNQPQHFGDGTRLSIL.

This clone was counted a few times. J is TRBJ1-4 and V is TRBV7-2, with TRBD1 identical over 7 bases. Trimming at V came to 6 bases and at J to 2 bases, leaving 6 bases not matched to a gene. The CDR3 is 15 residues long. Germline V lookup: CDR1 SGHTA, CDR2 FQGNSA. The CDR3 region is CASSGQQGTNEKLFF. Here the CDR3 DNA reads TGTGCCAGCAGTGGACAACAGGGGACTAATGAAAAACTGTTTTTT. Full variable domain (missing parts from reference TRBV7-2 and TRBJ1-4): GAGVSQSPSNKVTEKGKDVELRCDPISGHTALYWYRQSLGQGLEFLIYFQGNSAPDKSGLPSDRFSAERTGGSVSTLTIQRTQQEDSAVYLCASSGQQGTNEKLFFGSGTQLSVL.